This passage covers 2 T cell receptor beta chains from one sample sequenced in a study of technical replicates of blood from a few donors. The repertoire was sequenced with immunoSEQ multiplex PCR; TCRdb's copy has only in-frame clones and lacks some. The sample shows 75,000 to 90,000 clones, more than 85% of them seen only once. The specimen sequenced was T cells isolated from PBMCs. These receptors were collected from a human donor in good health.

The V and J genes are TRBV29-1 and TRBJ1-2; 8 bases map to TRBD1. The J segment lost 2 bases and the V segment lost 4 bases, leaving 3 bases of the junction unmatched. Germline loops: CDR1 SQVTM, CDR2 ANQGSEA. The CDR3 runs 13 residues. CDR3 bases: TGCAGCGTTGTGACAGGGGAAAACTATGGCTACACCTTC. Translating gives CSVVTGENYGYTF. The complete variable domain, with remaining parts taken from reference TRBV29-1 and TRBJ1-2, reads SAVISQKPSRDICQRGTSLTIQCQVDSQVTMMFWYRQQPGQSLTLIATANQGSEATYESGFVIDKFPISRPNLTFSTLTVSNMSPEDSSIYLCSVVTGENYGYTFGSGTRLTVV.

V gene TRBV28 combines with J gene TRBJ1-5, with 10 positions matching TRBD1. CDR3 length: 15 residues. CDR1 is MDHEN and CDR2 is SYDVKM in the germline V gene. The trim removed 4 bases at V and 3 bases at J, leaving 3 bases unmatched. The CDR3 reads CASSSTGGSNQPQHF. Written as DNA, the CDR3 is TGTGCCAGCAGTTCGACAGGGGGCTCCAATCAGCCCCAGCATTTT.